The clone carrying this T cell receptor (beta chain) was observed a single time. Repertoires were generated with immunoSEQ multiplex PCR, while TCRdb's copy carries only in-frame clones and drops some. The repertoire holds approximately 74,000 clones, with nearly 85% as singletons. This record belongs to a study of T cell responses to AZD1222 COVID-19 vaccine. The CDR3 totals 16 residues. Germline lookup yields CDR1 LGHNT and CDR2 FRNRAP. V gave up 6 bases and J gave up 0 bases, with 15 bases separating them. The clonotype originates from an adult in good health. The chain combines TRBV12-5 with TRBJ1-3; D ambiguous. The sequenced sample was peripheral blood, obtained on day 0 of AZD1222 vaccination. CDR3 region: CASGRSGGSSGNTIYF. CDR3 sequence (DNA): TGTGCTAGTGGCCGCTCAGGCGGGAGCTCTGGAAACACCATATATTTT.